The entry below describes one TCR beta chain. Its antigen is undetermined. These data are taken from a study of T-cell memory formation after mild COVID-19. Whole-study context: The study found TCR clusters largely donor specific. Study-level findings and limits: Cross-reactive memory appears to have joined, as suggested by some responding clones showing up in pre-infection memory. Clones contracting day 15 to 85 were balanced CD4/CD8; later expanders leaned CD4+.

TCRalpha and TCRbeta libraries used 5'RACE with constant-segment primers and UMIs. A single record per CDR3 protein comes from TCRdb applying MiXCR to the 5' RACE reads. The table has roughly 560,000 distinct CDR3 sequences, roughly 22% seen once; the top ten hold 9.5% to 15%. The source is an adult woman who had mild COVID-19 (a few samples of this study predate the infection). Cell type and time point are not known. The specimen sequenced was PBMCs or a T cell subset sorted from them (not recorded which).

The CDR3 DNA reads as TGTGCCAGCAGTTTAGAAGGGGGCATGAATCAGCCCCAGCATTTT. Translation gives CASSLEGGMNQPQHF. The V call is TRBV12-3 or TRBV12-4, the J call TRBJ1-5; 7 bases line up with TRBD1. This CDR3 is 15 amino acids long. J lost 4 bases, V lost 1 base, and 4 bases had no gene match.